The rows below give T cell receptor beta chains drawn from one sample of a study of blood T cell repertoires in COVID-19. Some clones are missing from TCRdb's copy, which holds only in-frame ones; the method was immunoSEQ multiplex PCR. This table holds 300,000 to 450,000 clones, about 85% found once. Sequenced: peripheral blood. Source of these receptors: a woman under 30 with acute or convalescent COVID-19. Each CDR3 is given with its conserved first and last residue. D genes are given only for firm matches. The size field is filled for only some rows; it gives once, few, many or a size class.

clone size: .
J gene: TRBJ1-2
V gene: TRBV6-5
D gene: .
CDR3 DNA: TGTGCCAGCACCCAGGAAGAGGGTTATGGCTACACCTTC
CDR3 protein: CASTQEEGYGYTF

clone size: .
J gene: TRBJ2-5
V gene: TRBV5-1
D gene: TRBD2
CDR3 DNA: TGCGCCAGCAGCTTGCAACTAGCGGGTGTACAAGAGACCCAGTACTTC
CDR3 protein: CASSLQLAGVQETQYF

clone size: .
J gene: TRBJ2-7
V gene: TRBV12-3/TRBV12-4
D gene: .
CDR3 DNA: TGTGCCACCACTAGGGGGAAATACGAGCAGTACTTC
CDR3 protein: CATTRGKYEQYF

clone size: .
J gene: TRBJ2-7
V gene: TRBV7-6
D gene: .
CDR3 DNA: TGTGCCAGCAGTCTCTACGTAGGGAGCTCCTACGAGCAGTACTTC
CDR3 protein: CASSLYVGSSYEQYF

clone size: .
J gene: TRBJ1-4
V gene: TRBV2
D gene: .
CDR3 DNA: TGTGCCAGCAGTGAAAGGGGGGGGGCGAGTGAAAAACTGTTTTTT
CDR3 protein: CASSERGGASEKLFF

clone size: .
J gene: TRBJ1-3
V gene: TRBV9
D gene: .
CDR3 DNA: TGTGCCAGCAGCCGCGGAGACTCTGGAAACACCATATATTTT
CDR3 protein: CASSRGDSGNTIYF

clone size: once
J gene: TRBJ1-1
V gene: TRBV5-4
D gene: .
CDR3 DNA: TGTGCCAGCAGCTTAAAAACAGGTACCATCACTGAAGCTTTCTTT
CDR3 protein: CASSLKTGTITEAFF

clone size: .
J gene: TRBJ1-3
V gene: TRBV30
D gene: .
CDR3 DNA: TGTGCCTGGACCACAGGATCCTCTGGAAACACCATATATTTT
CDR3 protein: CAWTTGSSGNTIYF

clone size: .
J gene: TRBJ2-7
V gene: TRBV4-1
D gene: TRBD1
CDR3 DNA: TGCGCCAGCAGCCAAGCCGGCGCAAGGGACAGGAGGGGTAACGAGCAGTACTTC
CDR3 protein: CASSQAGARDRRGNEQYF

clone size: .
J gene: TRBJ1-1
V gene: TRBV7-8
D gene: .
CDR3 DNA: TGTGCCAGCAGACGGTCGCAGGGTAACACTGAAGCTTTCTTT
CDR3 protein: CASRRSQGNTEAFF

clone size: .
J gene: TRBJ2-7
V gene: TRBV27
D gene: TRBD1
CDR3 DNA: TGTGCCAGCAGTTCACTGGGACAGCAAGACTACGAGCAGTACTTC
CDR3 protein: CASSSLGQQDYEQYF

clone size: .
J gene: TRBJ1-4
V gene: TRBV5-1
D gene: .
CDR3 DNA: TGCGCCAGCAGCTTGTTCGCGGGATCGGCAGAGGATGAAAAACTGTTTTTT
CDR3 protein: CASSLFAGSAEDEKLFF

clone size: .
J gene: TRBJ2-2
V gene: TRBV5-6
D gene: .
CDR3 DNA: TGTGCCAGCAGTGGTAGACGGGTCCCCGGGGAGCTGTTTTTT
CDR3 protein: CASSGRRVPGELFF

clone size: .
J gene: TRBJ1-1
V gene: TRBV19
D gene: .
CDR3 DNA: TGTGCCAGTAGTCCGACGGGAGCGGGCACTGAAGCTTTCTTT
CDR3 protein: CASSPTGAGTEAFF

clone size: .
J gene: TRBJ1-2
V gene: TRBV29-1
D gene: .
CDR3 DNA: TGCGCTTGCGGGGGCGATTTCCGTCGGGGCTACACCTTC
CDR3 protein: CACGGDFRRGYTF

clone size: .
J gene: TRBJ2-7
V gene: TRBV5-1
D gene: TRBD1
CDR3 DNA: TGCGCCAGCAGCCCCGGGACAGGGATTACCCCACCCCCCGAGCAGTACTTC
CDR3 protein: CASSPGTGITPPPEQYF

clone size: .
J gene: TRBJ1-2
V gene: TRBV11-2
D gene: TRBD1
CDR3 DNA: TGTGCCAGCAGGGCGGGACAGGGATATGGCTACACCTTC
CDR3 protein: CASRAGQGYGYTF

clone size: .
J gene: TRBJ2-1
V gene: TRBV11-3
D gene: TRBD2
CDR3 DNA: TGTGCCAGCAGCCGAGTAGCGGGAGTGCATGAGCAGTTCTTC
CDR3 protein: CASSRVAGVHEQFF

clone size: .
J gene: TRBJ1-1
V gene: TRBV7-9
D gene: .
CDR3 DNA: TGTGCCAGCAGCTACAATCTCCGGGACACCGGGACCTTCTTT
CDR3 protein: CASSYNLRDTGTFF

clone size: .
J gene: TRBJ2-6
V gene: TRBV7-8
D gene: .
CDR3 DNA: TGTGCCAGCAGCCCGCGGTCCATGGGCTCTGGGGCCAACGTCCTGACTTTC
CDR3 protein: CASSPRSMGSGANVLTF

clone size: .
J gene: TRBJ1-5
V gene: TRBV9
D gene: .
CDR3 DNA: TGTGCCAGCAGCGGGGACCGAGGGGGTTTTATTCAGCCCCAGCATTTT
CDR3 protein: CASSGDRGGFIQPQHF

clone size: .
J gene: TRBJ2-4
V gene: TRBV27
D gene: .
CDR3 DNA: TGTGCCAGCCCTAGTTGGTCCAAAAACATTCAGTACTTC
CDR3 protein: CASPSWSKNIQYF